Below are 26 T cell receptor beta chains sequenced from a single sample in a study of Graves' ophthalmopathy and Graves' hyperthyroidism. Investigators amplified TCR beta CDR3 regions from RNA transcripts. Investigators did first-round RT-PCR with HTBI primers, then second-round multiplex PCR. MiXCR, applied by TCRdb to the multiplex PCR reads, yields one record per CDR3 protein. The table has some 1.1 million distinct CDR3 sequences, less than 45% seen once; the top ten hold 11%. The specimen was peripheral blood or thyroid tissue (not recorded which). Every receptor here comes from an adult man with Graves' hyperthyroidism.

Turning to this clonotype: This could be a read error, since a much larger clone is one nucleotide away. It is likely a read error, because the conserved phenylalanine at the end of the CDR3 is missing. The chain combines TRBV7-2 with TRBJ1-1; D is undetermined. The CDR3 is 13 residues long. Germline CDR1 reads SGHTA; CDR2 reads FQGNSA. Trimming removed 4 bases at V and 4 bases at J, with 10 bases between. As DNA, the CDR3 is TGTGCCAGCAGCTGGGCAGACTTCACTGAAGCTTTCCTT. Encoded protein: CASSWADFTEAFL.

The chain is built from TRBV7-7 and TRBJ1-1; maybe TRBD1 (5 bases). The CDR3 extends over 15 amino acids. Trimming removed 3 bases from V and 4 bases from J, with 15 bases in between. Germline V gene data show CDR1 as SSHAT and CDR2 as FNYEAQ (reference sequence). CDR3 DNA: TGTGCCAGCAGCTTGGTGGGGCCCATGAGCACTGAAGCTTTCTTT. It yields the protein CASSLVGPMSTEAFF.

The CDR3 DNA reads as TGTGCCAGTAGCCGGGCAGGGATTGGAGAGACCCAGTACTTC. It yields the protein CASSRAGIGETQYF. The chain employs TRBV19 and TRBJ2-5; D might be TRBD1 (5 bases). Trimming took 6 bases from V and 4 from J, leaving 15 bases between them. The CDR3 covers 14 residues. Germline CDR1 is LNHDA and CDR2 is SQIVND (reference sequence).

A remark on this clonotype: One base away lies a much larger clone, so this may be a sequencing read error. The gene calls are TRBV5-1 and TRBJ2-7; TRBD1 might be the D (5 bases). This CDR3 has 15 residues. In germline, CDR1 is SGHRS, CDR2 YFSETQ. CDR3 sequence reads: CASSLEQGSSYERYF. In DNA form, the CDR3 reads TGCGCCAGCAGCTTGGAGCAGGGAAGCTCCTACGAGCGGTACTTC.

This clonotype was observed many times. The junction departs from germline at one end; a sequencing error may be responsible. The chain has TRBV5-8 and TRBJ1-1; 7 nucleotides align to TRBD1. Germline CDR1 is SGHTS and CDR2 is YDEGEE. The CDR3 is 15 amino acids. DNA for the CDR3: TGTGCCAGCAGCGGTCATTCAGGGGGGAACGCTGAAGCTTTCTTT. Translated, it gives CASSGHSGGNAEAFF.

The rearrangement uses TRBV7-9 and TRBJ2-7; D perhaps matches TRBD1 (5 bases). The germline gives CDR1 SEHNR, CDR2 FQNEAQ (reference sequence). The CDR3 spans 10 residues. V lost 4 bases and J 9 bases, leaving 7 bases between the germline ends. CDR3 sequence: CASSSGSQYF. The CDR3 bases are TGTGCCAGCAGCTCAGGGTCGCAGTACTTC.

This clonotype has a count of ten or more. The gene calls are TRBV7-8 and TRBJ2-5; D is uncertain. V lost 5 bases, J lost 1 base, and 8 bases lay in between. Germline-derived CDR1 and CDR2 are SGHVS and FQNEAQ. The CDR3 consists of 13 residues. The CDR3 region has the DNA TGTGCCAGCAGCCCGTCAGGCCAAGAGACCCAGTACTTC. Translated, it gives CASSPSGQETQYF.

This clonotype was seen a handful of times. This chain connects TRBV7-9 to TRBJ2-7; 10 bases line up with TRBD1. With V trimmed by 5 bases and J by 7 bases, 8 bases remained unmatched. CDR1 and CDR2 from the germline V gene are SEHNR and FQNEAQ (reference sequence). The CDR3 loop spans 14 amino acids. CDR3 amino acids: CASSQGQGYYEQYF. As DNA, the CDR3 is TGTGCCAGCAGCCAGGGACAGGGGTATTATGAGCAGTACTTC.

The V gene is TRBV19, the J gene TRBJ1-5; D gene unclear. Trimming shortened V by 5 bases and J by 5 bases, and 13 bases separated the two germline ends. CDR3 length equals 14 residues. Germline lookup yields CDR1 LNHDA and CDR2 SQIVND (reference sequence). CDR3 sequence reads: CASSPPDGYQPQHF. The CDR3 DNA reads TGTGCCAGTAGTCCCCCCGACGGTTATCAGCCCCAGCATTTT.

The chain carries TRBV7-9 and TRBJ1-3, with no clear D. V was trimmed by 2 bases and J by 0 bases, leaving 8 bases between them. The germline CDR1 and CDR2 sequences are SEHNR and FQNEAQ (reference sequence). The CDR3 spans 15 residues. CDR3 sequence: CASSLSGDSGNTIYF. The CDR3 DNA reads TGTGCCAGCAGCTTAAGCGGCGACTCTGGAAACACCATATATTTT.

A note on this clonotype: A much larger clone differs from this one at a single base, so this may be a read error. This chain joins TRBV7-2 and TRBJ2-7, with D tentatively TRBD1 or TRBD2 (7 bases each). The CDR3 is 15 amino acids. Looked up from germline, CDR1 is SGHTA and CDR2 is FQGNSA. The CDR3 bases are TGTGCCAGCAGCTTAAGCGGGACAGCCTACTACGAGCAGCACTTC. This sequence encodes CASSLSGTAYYEQHF.

This clonotype has just a few counts. The CDR3 nucleotides read TGTGCCATCAGTGCTGGACACGACAGGATTCACTATGGCTACACCTTC. Protein sequence: CAISAGHDRIHYGYTF. V is TRBV10-3 and J is TRBJ1-2, with D maybe TRBD1 (6 bases). The CDR3 runs to 16 residues. Germline-derived CDR1 and CDR2 are ENHRY and SYGVKD. V was trimmed by 4 bases and J by 3 bases, leaving 18 bases between them.

This clonotype was seen at least ten times. The chain carries TRBV2 and TRBJ1-3; D is unclear. The CDR3 contains 14 residues. Germline values: CDR1 SNHLY, CDR2 FYNNEI. V was pared by 2 bases and J by 0 bases, with 5 bases between. CDR3 loop: CASSELSSGNTIYF. The CDR3 DNA reads TGTGCCAGCAGTGAACTCAGCTCTGGAAACACCATATATTTT.

This clonotype showed up many times. The chain uses TRBV2 and TRBJ2-7; tentative D call: TRBD2 (7 bases). CDR3 length: 14 residues. CDR1 and CDR2 from the germline V gene are SNHLY and FYNNEI. The ends were cut back, 4 bases at V and 6 bases at J, with 16 bases in the middle. The CDR3 region has the DNA TGTGCCAGCAGTGCGTCCGGGGGGCGCCCCGAGCAGTACTTC. Protein: CASSASGGRPEQYF.

This rearrangement joins TRBV12-3 or TRBV12-4 to TRBJ1-5; D is possibly TRBD1 (5 bases). The CDR3 covers 15 residues. The V end was cut by 5 bases, the J end by 6 bases, with 17 bases between. The CDR3, as DNA: TGTGCCAGCAGTCATGGGGGGGGTTGGGGTCAGCCCCAGCATTTT. This gives the protein CASSHGGGWGQPQHF.

The sample holds many counts of this clonotype. The chain recombines TRBV7-2 with TRBJ2-7; 9 bases agree with TRBD1. J was trimmed by 2 bases and V by 2 bases; bases with no gene match: 13. CDR1 SGHTA and CDR2 FQGNSA come from the germline V gene. The CDR3 is 18 amino acids. CDR3 protein: CASSLRGTGISVTYEQYF. CDR3 coding DNA: TGTGCCAGCAGCTTAAGGGGGACAGGGATAAGTGTAACCTACGAGCAGTACTTC.

The chain is built from TRBV20-1 and TRBJ1-2; no firm D call. Germline CDR1 and CDR2: DFQATT and SNEGSKA (reference sequence). This CDR3 is built from 15 residues. Trimming shortened V by 1 base and J by 0 bases, and 12 bases separated the two germline ends. The CDR3 spells CSARGGELTNYGYTF. CDR3 in DNA: TGCAGTGCTAGAGGTGGGGAGCTGACTAACTATGGCTACACCTTC.

With regard to this clonotype: Just one base apart from a much larger clone, this may be a read error. This chain connects TRBV9 to TRBJ1-5; no definite D call. Germline CDR1 reads SGDLS; CDR2 reads YYNGEE. The CDR3 contains 15 residues. CDR3 DNA sequence: TGTGCCAGCAACGTAGGGTTATCTAGCAATCAGCCCCAGCATTTT. It encodes CASNVGLSSNQPQHF.

This clonotype was picked up many times. V is TRBV2 and J is TRBJ2-2; 12 nucleotides agree with TRBD2. With 3 bases clipped from V and 3 bases from J, the junction kept 5 bases outside the gene matches. The V gene's germline CDR1 is SNHLY and CDR2 FYNNEI. The CDR3 has 17 residues. The CDR3 nucleotides read TGTGCCAGCAGTGAGGCTAGCGGGGGGGCCGACACCGGGGAGCTGTTTTTT. Translating it yields CASSEASGGADTGELFF.

This clonotype was seen repeatedly, ten times or more. The chain is built from TRBV12-3 or TRBV12-4 and TRBJ2-5, with D possibly being TRBD2 (5 bases). This CDR3 has 14 residues. V dropped 6 bases and J dropped 7 bases, with 18 bases sitting between them. In DNA, the CDR3 is TGTGCCAGCAGCGGAAGTCGAGGGTTCTGGACCCAGTACTTC. It codes for CASSGSRGFWTQYF.

This rearrangement joins TRBV25-1 to TRBJ2-2, with a weak D call TRBD2 (6 bases). There are 15 residues in the CDR3. From germline, CDR1 is MGHDK and CDR2 SYGVNS. V was cut by 6 bases and J by 7 bases, with 18 bases left in between. This chain's CDR3 is CASSPRGGILGELFF. For the CDR3, the DNA is TGTGCCAGCAGCCCCCGGGGCGGGATCCTCGGGGAGCTGTTTTTT.

The CDR3: CSVEKQGDEQYF. Here the CDR3 DNA reads TGCAGCGTTGAGAAACAGGGCGACGAGCAGTACTTC. The chain uses TRBV29-1 and TRBJ2-7, with D possibly matching TRBD1 (6 bases). This CDR3 region has 12 residues. The germline V and J ends were trimmed by 3 bases and 5 bases, with 11 bases remaining between them. Germline CDR1 and CDR2: SQVTM and ANQGSEA.

The rearrangement uses TRBV12-3 or TRBV12-4 and TRBJ2-7, with D perhaps TRBD1 or TRBD2 (6 bases each). V was shortened by 4 bases and J by 7 bases, with 20 bases between the two germline ends. The CDR3 consists of 15 residues. The CDR3 reads CASSSSRGRHREQYF. CDR3 nucleotides: TGTGCCAGCAGTTCCTCCCGGGGGCGGCATAGGGAGCAGTACTTC.

In the case of this clonotype: This may be a read error: a much more frequent sequence differs by one nucleotide. CDR3 region: CASSQSAGTPYDQYF. The CDR3 nucleotides are TGCGCCAGCAGCCAATCAGCCGGGACGCCGTACGATCAGTACTTC. The chain carries TRBV5-1 and TRBJ2-7, with D possibly being TRBD1 or TRBD2 (5 bases each). Looked up from germline, CDR1 is SGHRS and CDR2 is YFSETQ. The length of the CDR3 is 15 residues.

V is TRBV10-3 and J is TRBJ1-2; 7 bases map to TRBD1. V lost 10 bases, J lost 0 bases, and 5 bases stayed unmatched. Germline-derived CDR1 and CDR2 are ENHRY and SYGVKD. This CDR3 is 13 amino acids long. The CDR3 loop is CASKGAPNYGYTF. The CDR3 DNA reads TGTGCCAGTAAGGGGGCGCCTAACTATGGCTACACCTTC.

The chain joins TRBV7-9 to TRBJ2-5; no clear D gene. Per germline, CDR1 SEHNR and CDR2 FQNEAQ (reference sequence). V lost 6 bases to trimming and J lost 0 bases, with 11 bases between them. CDR3 length: 14 residues. DNA for the CDR3: TGTGCCAGCAGACTGGGGAACTACCAAGAGACCCAGTACTTC. It is translated as CASRLGNYQETQYF.